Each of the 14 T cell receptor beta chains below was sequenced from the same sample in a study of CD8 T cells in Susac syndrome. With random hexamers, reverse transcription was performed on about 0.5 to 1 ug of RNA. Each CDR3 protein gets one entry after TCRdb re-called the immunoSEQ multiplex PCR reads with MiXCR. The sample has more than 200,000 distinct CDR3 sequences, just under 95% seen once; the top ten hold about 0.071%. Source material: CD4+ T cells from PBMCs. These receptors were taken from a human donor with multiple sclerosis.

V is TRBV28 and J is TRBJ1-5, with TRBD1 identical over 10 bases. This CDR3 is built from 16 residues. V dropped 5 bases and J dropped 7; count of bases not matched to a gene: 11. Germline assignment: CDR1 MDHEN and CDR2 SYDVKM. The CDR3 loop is CASSPPTGGLGQPQHF. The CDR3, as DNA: TGTGCCAGCAGTCCCCCGACAGGGGGCCTAGGGCAGCCCCAGCATTTT.

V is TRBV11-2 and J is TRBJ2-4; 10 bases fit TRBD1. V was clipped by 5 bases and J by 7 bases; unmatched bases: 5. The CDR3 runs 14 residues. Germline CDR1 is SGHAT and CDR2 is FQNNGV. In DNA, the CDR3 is TGTGCCAGCAGCCCCGGGGACAGGGGTAACATTCAGTACTTC. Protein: CASSPGDRGNIQYF. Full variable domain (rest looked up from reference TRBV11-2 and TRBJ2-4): EAGVAQSPRYKIIEKRQSVAFWCNPISGHATLYWYQQILGQGPKLLIQFQNNGVVDDSQLPKDRFSAERLKGVDSTLKIQPAKLEDSAVYLCASSPGDRGNIQYFGAGTRLSVL.

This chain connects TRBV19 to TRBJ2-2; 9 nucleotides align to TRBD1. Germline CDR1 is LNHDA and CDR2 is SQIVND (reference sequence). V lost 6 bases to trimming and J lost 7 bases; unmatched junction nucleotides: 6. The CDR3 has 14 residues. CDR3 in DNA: TGTGCCAGTAGAAACAGGGGGCTCGGCGGGGAGCTGTTTTTT. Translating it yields CASRNRGLGGELFF.

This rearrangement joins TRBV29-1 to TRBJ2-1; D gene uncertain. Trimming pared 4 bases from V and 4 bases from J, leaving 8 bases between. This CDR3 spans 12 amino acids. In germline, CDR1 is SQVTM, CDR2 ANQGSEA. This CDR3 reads CSVGTRYNEQFF. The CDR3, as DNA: TGCAGCGTTGGGACCCGATACAATGAGCAGTTCTTC.

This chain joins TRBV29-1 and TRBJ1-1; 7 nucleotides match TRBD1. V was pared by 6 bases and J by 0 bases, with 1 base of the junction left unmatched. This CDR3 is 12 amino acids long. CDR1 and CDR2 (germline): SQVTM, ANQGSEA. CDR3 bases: TGCAGCGTAGGGGGCTTGAACACTGAAGCTTTCTTT. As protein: CSVGGLNTEAFF.

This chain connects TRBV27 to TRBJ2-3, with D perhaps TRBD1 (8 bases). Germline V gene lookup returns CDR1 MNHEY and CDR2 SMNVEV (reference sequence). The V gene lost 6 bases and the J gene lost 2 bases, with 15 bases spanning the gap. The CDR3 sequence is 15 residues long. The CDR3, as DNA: TGTGCCAGCAGCCTACAGGGGGACTACACAGATACGCAGTATTTT. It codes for CASSLQGDYTDTQYF.

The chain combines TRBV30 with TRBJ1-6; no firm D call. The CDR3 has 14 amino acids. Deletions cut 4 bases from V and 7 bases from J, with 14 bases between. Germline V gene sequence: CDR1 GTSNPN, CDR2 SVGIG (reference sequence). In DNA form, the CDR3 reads TGTGCCTGGAACCCCGGGCTCGGGAATTCACCCCTCCACTTT. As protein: CAWNPGLGNSPLHF.

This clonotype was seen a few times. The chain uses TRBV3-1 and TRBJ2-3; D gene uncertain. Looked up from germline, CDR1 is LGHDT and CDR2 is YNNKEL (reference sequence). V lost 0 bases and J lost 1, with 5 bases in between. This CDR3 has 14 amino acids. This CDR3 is CASSQEGGTDTQYF. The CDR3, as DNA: TGTGCCAGCAGCCAAGAAGGCGGCACAGATACGCAGTATTTT.

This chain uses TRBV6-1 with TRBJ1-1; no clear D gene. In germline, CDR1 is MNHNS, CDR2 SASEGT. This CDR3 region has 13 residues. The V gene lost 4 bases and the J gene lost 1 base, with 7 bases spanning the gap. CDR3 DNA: TGTGCCAGCAGTGTAGGTTGGAACACTGAAGCTTTCTTT. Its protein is CASSVGWNTEAFF.

CDR3 sequence (DNA): TGTGCCACCGATACAGGGGGGATCTCCTACGAGCAGTACTTC. This translates into CATDTGGISYEQYF. The rearrangement links TRBV2 to TRBJ2-7; 8 nucleotides agree with TRBD1. V lost 10 bases, J lost 0 bases, and 8 bases stayed unmatched. The V gene's germline CDR1 is SNHLY and CDR2 FYNNEI. The CDR3 extends over 14 amino acids. Based on the CDR3 plus reference TRBV2 and TRBJ2-7, the full variable domain is EPEVTQTPSHQVTQMGQEVILRCVPISNHLYFYWYRQILGQKVEFLVSFYNNEISEKSEIFDDQFSVERPDGSNFTLKIRSTKLEDSAMYFCATDTGGISYEQYFGPGTRLTVT.

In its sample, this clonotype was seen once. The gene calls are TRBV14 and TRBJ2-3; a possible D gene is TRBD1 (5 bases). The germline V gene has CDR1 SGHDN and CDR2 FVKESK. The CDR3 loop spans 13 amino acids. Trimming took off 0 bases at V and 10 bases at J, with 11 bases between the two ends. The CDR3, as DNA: TGTGCCAGCAGCCAAGATATACAGGTGGCGCAGTATTTT. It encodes CASSQDIQVAQYF.

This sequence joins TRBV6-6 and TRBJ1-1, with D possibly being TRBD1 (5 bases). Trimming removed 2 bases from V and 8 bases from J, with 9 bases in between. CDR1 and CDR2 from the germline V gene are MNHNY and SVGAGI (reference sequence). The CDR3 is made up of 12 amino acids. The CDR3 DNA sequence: TGTGCCAGCAGTTACCCACAGGCGGAAGCTTTCTTT. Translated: CASSYPQAEAFF.

The CDR3 is CASIRDRDTDTQYF. Written as DNA, the CDR3 is TGTGCCAGCATACGGGACAGAGACACAGATACGCAGTATTTT. The chain couples TRBV2 to TRBJ2-3; 7 positions match TRBD1. CDR3 length: 14 amino acids. Germline CDR1 and CDR2: SNHLY and FYNNEI. V shed 7 bases, J shed 2 bases, and the junction held 6 bases outside the gene matches.

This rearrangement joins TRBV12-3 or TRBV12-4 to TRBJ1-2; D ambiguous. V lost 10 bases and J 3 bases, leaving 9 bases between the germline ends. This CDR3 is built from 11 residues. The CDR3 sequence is CATLWDYGYTF. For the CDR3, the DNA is TGTGCCACTTTATGGGACTATGGCTACACCTTC.